This T cell receptor beta chain was identified during a study of beta chain features in type 1 diabetes. Study findings and constraints: Moderate but significant shortening of TCRB CDR3s was recorded in all four CD4+ subsets from Type 1 diabetes patients. Any HLA-type effect on TCRB rearrangement remained unresolved here. Healthy donors had naive, central memory and Treg TCRB repertoires that appeared less similar than those seen among patients.

Notes on this clone: Its matching antigen is unknown.

The CDR3 runs 14 residues. V dropped 1 base and J dropped 5 bases, with 9 bases sitting between them. Germline values: CDR1 SNHLY, CDR2 FYNNEI. CD45RO/CCR7/CD25/CD127/CD95/CD27 sorting isolated CD4+ naive, central memory, regulatory and stem cell-like memory cells. Over 95% purity was reached by all sorted populations. cDNA synthesis used the whole RNA isolate, giving expressed TCRB sequences. The method was immunoSEQ multiplex PCR; TCRdb's version includes in-frame clones alone and lacks a portion of them. The sample lists 500,000 to 800,000 clones, roughly 12% occurring once. The chain carries TRBV2 and TRBJ1-5; possible D gene TRBD1, 5 bases. This clonotype originated in a man under 40 with type 1 diabetes. The sequenced sample was naive CD4+ T cells from blood. CDR3 DNA sequence: TGTGCCAGCAGTGAAGAGAGGGGACATCAGCCCCAGCATTTT. Translation: CASSEERGHQPQHF.